This T cell receptor (beta chain) was identified during a study of blood T cell repertoires in COVID-19. Turning to the study itself: T cells, B-cell-depleted T cells, or PBMCs provided the cDNA or gDNA that served as material.

There are 12 residues in the CDR3. Germline CDR1 is SQVTM and CDR2 is ANQGSEA. Trimming pared 0 bases from V and 4 bases from J, leaving 7 bases between. Sequencing was performed with immunoSEQ multiplex PCR; in TCRdb, only in-frame clones are kept and a portion is missing. The profile shows 250,000 to 300,000 clones, 80% to 95% of them singletons. This clone was observed a few times. Source material: PBMCs or T cells enriched from blood (not recorded which). The sequence was obtained from a woman aged 30 to 39 who had recovered from COVID-19. The chain joins TRBV29-1 to TRBJ2-7; D unresolved. This chain's CDR3 is CSVEDTLYEQYF. CDR3 in DNA: TGCAGCGTTGAAGACACCCTATACGAGCAGTACTTC.